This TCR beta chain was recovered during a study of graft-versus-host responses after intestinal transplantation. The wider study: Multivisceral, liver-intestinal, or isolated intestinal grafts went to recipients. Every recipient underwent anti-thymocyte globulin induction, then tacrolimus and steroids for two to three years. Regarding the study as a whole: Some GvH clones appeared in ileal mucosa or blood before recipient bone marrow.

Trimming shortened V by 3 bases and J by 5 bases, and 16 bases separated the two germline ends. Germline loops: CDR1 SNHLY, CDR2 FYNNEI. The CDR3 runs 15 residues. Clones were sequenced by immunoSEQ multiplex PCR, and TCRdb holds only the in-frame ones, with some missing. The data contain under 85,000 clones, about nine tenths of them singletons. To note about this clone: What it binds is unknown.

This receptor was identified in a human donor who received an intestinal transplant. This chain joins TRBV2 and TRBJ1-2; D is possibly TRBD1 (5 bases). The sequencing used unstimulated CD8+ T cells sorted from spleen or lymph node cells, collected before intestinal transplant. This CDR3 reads CASSEMAGEDYGYTF. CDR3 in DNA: TGTGCCAGCAGTGAGATGGCGGGGGAAGATTATGGCTACACCTTC.